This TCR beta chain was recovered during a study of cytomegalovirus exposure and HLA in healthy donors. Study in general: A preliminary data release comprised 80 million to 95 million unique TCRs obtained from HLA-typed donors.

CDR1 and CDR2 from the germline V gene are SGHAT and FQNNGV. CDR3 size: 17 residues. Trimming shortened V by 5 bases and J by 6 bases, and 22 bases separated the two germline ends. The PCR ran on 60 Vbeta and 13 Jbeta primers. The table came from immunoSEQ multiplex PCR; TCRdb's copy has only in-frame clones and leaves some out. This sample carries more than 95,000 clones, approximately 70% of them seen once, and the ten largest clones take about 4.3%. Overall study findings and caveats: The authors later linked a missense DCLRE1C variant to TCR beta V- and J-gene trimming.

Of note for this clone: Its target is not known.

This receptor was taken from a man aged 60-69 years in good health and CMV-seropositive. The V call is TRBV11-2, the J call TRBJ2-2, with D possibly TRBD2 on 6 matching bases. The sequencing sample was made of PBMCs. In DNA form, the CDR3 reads TGTGCCAGCAGCCCAAGTTCTAGGCTAGCGTTTTCCGGGGAGCTGTTTTTT. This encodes CASSPSSRLAFSGELFF. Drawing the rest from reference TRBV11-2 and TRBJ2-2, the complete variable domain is EAGVAQSPRYKIIEKRQSVAFWCNPISGHATLYWYQQILGQGPKLLIQFQNNGVVDDSQLPKDRFSAERLKGVDSTLKIQPAKLEDSAVYLCASSPSSRLAFSGELFFGEGSRLTVL.